This T cell receptor (beta chain) was observed in a study of blood T cell repertoires in COVID-19. Study details: Samples came from the United States, Italy and Spain, spanning acute and convalescent COVID-19. From T cells, B-cell-depleted T cells, or PBMCs came the material, which was cDNA or gDNA.

With 6 bases removed from V and 3 bases from J, the gap between germline ends came to 12 bases. Germline CDR1 reads SNHLY; CDR2 reads FYNNEI. The CDR3 sequence is 13 residues long. Original processing methods: Counts of nucleated cells, estimated from reference gene primer amplification, were obtained. Only in-frame clones appear in the TCRdb table, and some are missing; sequencing was by immunoSEQ multiplex PCR. V, J and clone size were drawn from that table, and D and trimming were deduced from the DNA. The data hold approximately 52,000 clones, with 89% observed a single time. The chain has TRBV2 and TRBJ2-7, with D tentatively TRBD1 (5 bases). This sequence originates from a man aged 55 to 69 with active COVID-19. Sequenced material: peripheral blood. The DNA for the CDR3 is TGTGCCAGCAGCTGGACACTGAGCTACGAGCAGTACTTC. It encodes CASSWTLSYEQYF. Filled out from reference TRBV2 and TRBJ2-7, the complete variable domain reads EPEVTQTPSHQVTQMGQEVILRCVPISNHLYFYWYRQILGQKVEFLVSFYNNEISEKSEIFDDQFSVERPDGSNFTLKIRSTKLEDSAMYFCASSWTLSYEQYFGPGTRLTVT.